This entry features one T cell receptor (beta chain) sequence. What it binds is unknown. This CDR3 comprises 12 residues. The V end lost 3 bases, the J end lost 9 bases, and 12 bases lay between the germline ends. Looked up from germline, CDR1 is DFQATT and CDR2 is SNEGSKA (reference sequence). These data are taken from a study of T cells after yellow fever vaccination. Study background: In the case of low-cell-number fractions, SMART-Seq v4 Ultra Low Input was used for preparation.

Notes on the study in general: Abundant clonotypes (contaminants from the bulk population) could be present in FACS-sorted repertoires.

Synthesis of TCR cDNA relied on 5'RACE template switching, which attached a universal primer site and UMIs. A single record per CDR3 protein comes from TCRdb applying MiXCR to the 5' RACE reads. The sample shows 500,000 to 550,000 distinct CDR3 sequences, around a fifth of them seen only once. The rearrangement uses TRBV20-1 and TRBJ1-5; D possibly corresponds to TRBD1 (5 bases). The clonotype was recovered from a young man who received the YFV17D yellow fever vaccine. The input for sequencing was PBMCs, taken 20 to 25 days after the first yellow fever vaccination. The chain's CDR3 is CSARGGRGPQHF. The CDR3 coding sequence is TGCAGTGCTAGGGGGGGGAGAGGGCCCCAGCATTTT.